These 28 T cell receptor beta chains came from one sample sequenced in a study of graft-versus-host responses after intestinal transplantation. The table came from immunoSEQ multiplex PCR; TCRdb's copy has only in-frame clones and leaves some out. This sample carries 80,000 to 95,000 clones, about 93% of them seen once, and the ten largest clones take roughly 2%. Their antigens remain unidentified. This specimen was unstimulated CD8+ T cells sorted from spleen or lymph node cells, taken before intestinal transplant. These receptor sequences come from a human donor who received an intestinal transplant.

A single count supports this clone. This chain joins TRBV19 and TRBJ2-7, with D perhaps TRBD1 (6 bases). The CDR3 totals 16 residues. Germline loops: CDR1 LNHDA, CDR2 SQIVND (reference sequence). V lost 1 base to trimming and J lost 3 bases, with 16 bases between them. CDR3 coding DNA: TGTGCCAGTAGTATAGTCCTACTGACAGGTAACTACGAGCAGTACTTC. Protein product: CASSIVLLTGNYEQYF.

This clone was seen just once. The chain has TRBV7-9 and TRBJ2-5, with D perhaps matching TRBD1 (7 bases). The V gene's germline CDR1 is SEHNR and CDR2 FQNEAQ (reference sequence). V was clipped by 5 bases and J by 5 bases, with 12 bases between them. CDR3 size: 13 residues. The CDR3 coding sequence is TGTGCCAGCAGCGGAGGGGGCGGGGAGACCCAGTACTTC. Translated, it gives CASSGGGGETQYF.

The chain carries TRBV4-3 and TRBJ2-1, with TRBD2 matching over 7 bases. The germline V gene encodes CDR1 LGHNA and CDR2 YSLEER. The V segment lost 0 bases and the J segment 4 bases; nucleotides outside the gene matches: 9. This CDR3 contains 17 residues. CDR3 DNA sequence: TGCGCCAGCAGCCAAGATCTACTTAGCGGGTCATACAATGAGCAGTTCTTC. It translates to CASSQDLLSGSYNEQFF.

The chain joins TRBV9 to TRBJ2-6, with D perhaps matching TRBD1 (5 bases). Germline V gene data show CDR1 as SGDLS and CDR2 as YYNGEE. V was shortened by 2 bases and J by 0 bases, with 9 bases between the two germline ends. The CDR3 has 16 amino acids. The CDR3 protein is CASSVTASSGANVLTF. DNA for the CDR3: TGTGCCAGCAGCGTGACAGCGAGCTCTGGGGCCAACGTCCTGACTTTC.

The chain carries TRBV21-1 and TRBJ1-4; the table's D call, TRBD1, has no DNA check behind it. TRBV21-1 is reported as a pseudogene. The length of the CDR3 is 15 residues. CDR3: CASSKAAGGCEKLFF. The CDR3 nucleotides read TGTGCCAGCAGCAAGGCAGCAGGGGGCTGTGAAAAACTGTTTTTT.

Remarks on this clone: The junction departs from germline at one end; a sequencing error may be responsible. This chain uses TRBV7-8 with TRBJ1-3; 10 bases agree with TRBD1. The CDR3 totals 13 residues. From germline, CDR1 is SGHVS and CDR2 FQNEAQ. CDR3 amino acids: CASSSGTGVFKIF. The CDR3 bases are TGTGCCAGCAGCTCCGGGACAGGGGTCTTTAAGATTTTT.

CDR3 sequence reads: CASRPGLPNTEAFF. The CDR3 DNA reads TGTGCCAGCAGGCCGGGACTCCCGAACACTGAAGCTTTCTTT. The rearrangement links TRBV6-5 to TRBJ1-1, with a weak D call TRBD1 (5 bases). The V end lost 6 bases, the J end lost 1 base, and 12 bases lay between the germline ends. CDR3 length: 14 amino acids. Germline V CDR1 and CDR2: MNHEY, SVGAGI.

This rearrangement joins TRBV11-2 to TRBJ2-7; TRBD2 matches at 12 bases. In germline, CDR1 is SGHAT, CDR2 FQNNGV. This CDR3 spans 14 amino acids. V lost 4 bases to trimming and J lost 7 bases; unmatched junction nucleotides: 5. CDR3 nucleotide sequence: TGTGCCAGCAGCTCTAGCGGGGGGGCGGCAGAGCAGTACTTC. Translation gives CASSSSGGAAEQYF.

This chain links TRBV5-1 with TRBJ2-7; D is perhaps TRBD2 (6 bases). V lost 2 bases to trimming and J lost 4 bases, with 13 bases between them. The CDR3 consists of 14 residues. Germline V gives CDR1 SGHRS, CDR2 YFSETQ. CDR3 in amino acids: CASSLGDFSYEQYF. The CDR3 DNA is TGCGCCAGCAGCTTAGGGGACTTTTCGTACGAGCAGTACTTC.

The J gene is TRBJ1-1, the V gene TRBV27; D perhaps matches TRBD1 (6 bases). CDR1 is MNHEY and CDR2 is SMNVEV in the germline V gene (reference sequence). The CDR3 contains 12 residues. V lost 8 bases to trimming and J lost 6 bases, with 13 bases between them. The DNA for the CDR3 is TGTGCCAGCCCTCGGGGGGCGTCTGAAGCTTTCTTT. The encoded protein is CASPRGASEAFF.

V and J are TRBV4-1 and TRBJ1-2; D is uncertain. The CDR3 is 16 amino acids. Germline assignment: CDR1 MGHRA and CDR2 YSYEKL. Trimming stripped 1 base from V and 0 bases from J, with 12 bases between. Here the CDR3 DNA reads TGCGCCAGCAGCCAAGTGGAGGAATTTTCTAACTATGGCTACACCTTC. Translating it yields CASSQVEEFSNYGYTF.

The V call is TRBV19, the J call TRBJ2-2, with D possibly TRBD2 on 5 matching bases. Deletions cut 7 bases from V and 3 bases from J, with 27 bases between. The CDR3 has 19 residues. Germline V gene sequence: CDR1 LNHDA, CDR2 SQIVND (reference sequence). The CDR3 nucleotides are TGTGCCAGTAAAGGGCTTGTTGTGTCGCGCCCCGGGGACACCGGGGAGCTGTTTTTT. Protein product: CASKGLVVSRPGDTGELFF.

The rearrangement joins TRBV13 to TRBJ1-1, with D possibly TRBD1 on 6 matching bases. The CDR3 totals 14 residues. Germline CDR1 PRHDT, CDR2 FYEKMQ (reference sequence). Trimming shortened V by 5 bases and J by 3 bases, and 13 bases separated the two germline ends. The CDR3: CASSVYRAYTEAFF. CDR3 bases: TGTGCCAGCAGCGTATACAGGGCCTACACTGAAGCTTTCTTT.

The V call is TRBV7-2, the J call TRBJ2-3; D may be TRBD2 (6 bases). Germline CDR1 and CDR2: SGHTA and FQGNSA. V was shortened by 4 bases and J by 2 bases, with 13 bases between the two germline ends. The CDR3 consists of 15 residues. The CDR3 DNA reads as TGTGCCAGCAGCTCTCTAGCGTTGGACACAGATACGCAGTATTTT. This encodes CASSSLALDTDTQYF.

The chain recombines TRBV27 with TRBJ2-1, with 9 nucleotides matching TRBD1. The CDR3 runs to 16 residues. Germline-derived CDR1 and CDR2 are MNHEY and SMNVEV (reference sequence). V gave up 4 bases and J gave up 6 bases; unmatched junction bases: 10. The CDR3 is CASSSGTGQRINEQFF. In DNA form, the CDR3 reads TGTGCCAGCAGTTCAGGGACAGGGCAACGAATCAATGAGCAGTTCTTC.

DNA of the CDR3: TGTGCCAGCAGCTTTACAGGGTTGGATGGCTACACCTTC. This gives the protein CASSFTGLDGYTF. This chain connects TRBV7-9 to TRBJ1-2; weak D call: TRBD1 (6 bases). Germline CDR1 and CDR2: SEHNR and FQNEAQ (reference sequence). V lost 3 bases and J 6 bases, leaving 11 bases between the germline ends. The CDR3 is 13 amino acids. Combining the CDR3 with reference TRBV7-9 and TRBJ1-2 gives the whole variable domain DTGVSQNPRHKITKRGQNVTFRCDPISEHNRLYWYRQTLGQGPEFLTYFQNEAQLEKSRLLSDRFSAERPKGSFSTLEIQRTEQGDSAMYLCASSFTGLDGYTFGSGTRLTVV.

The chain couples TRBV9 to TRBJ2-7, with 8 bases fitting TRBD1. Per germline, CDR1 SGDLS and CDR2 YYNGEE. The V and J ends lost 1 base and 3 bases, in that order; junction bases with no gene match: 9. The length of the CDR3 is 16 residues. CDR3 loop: CASSVTSTGASYEQYF. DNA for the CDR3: TGTGCCAGCAGCGTAACCTCGACAGGGGCGAGCTACGAGCAGTACTTC. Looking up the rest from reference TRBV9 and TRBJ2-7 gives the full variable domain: DSGVTQTPKHLITATGQRVTLRCSPRSGDLSVYWYQQSLDQGLQFLIQYYNGEERAKGNILERFSAQQFPDLHSELNLSSLELGDSALYFCASSVTSTGASYEQYFGPGTRLTVT.

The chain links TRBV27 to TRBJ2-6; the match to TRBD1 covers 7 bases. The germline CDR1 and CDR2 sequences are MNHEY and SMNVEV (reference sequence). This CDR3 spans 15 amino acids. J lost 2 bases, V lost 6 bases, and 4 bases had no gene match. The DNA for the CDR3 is TGTGCCAGCAGCGTCGGGACAGCTGGGGCCAACGTCCTGACTTTC. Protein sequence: CASSVGTAGANVLTF. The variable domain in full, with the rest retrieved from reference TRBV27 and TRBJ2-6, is EAQVTQNPRYLITVTGKKLTVTCSQNMNHEYMSWYRQDPGLGLRQIYYSMNVEVTDKGDVPEGYKVSRKEKRNFPLILESPSPNQTSLYFCASSVGTAGANVLTFGAGSRLTVL.

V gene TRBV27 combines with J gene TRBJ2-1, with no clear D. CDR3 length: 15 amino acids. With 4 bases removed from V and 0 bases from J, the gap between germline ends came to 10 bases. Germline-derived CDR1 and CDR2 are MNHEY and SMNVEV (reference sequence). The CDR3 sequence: CASSSSFSSYNEQFF. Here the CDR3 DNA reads TGTGCCAGCAGTTCCTCGTTTAGCTCCTACAATGAGCAGTTCTTC.

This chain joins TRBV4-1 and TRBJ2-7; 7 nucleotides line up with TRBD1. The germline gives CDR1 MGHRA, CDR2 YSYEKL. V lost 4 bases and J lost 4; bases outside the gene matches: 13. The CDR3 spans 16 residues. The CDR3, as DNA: TGCGCCAGCAGCCCCCAGGGGGTAGAGGGGTCTTACGAGCAGTACTTC. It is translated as CASSPQGVEGSYEQYF.

The CDR3 region is CASSPGQGPNTIYF. In DNA form, the CDR3 reads TGCGCCAGCAGCCCGGGACAGGGCCCAAACACCATATATTTT. J is TRBJ1-3 and V is TRBV4-3; TRBD1 agrees at 9 bases. Germline V lookup: CDR1 LGHNA, CDR2 YSLEER. Germline trimming cut 4 bases from V and 6 bases from J; bases unmatched to any gene: 4. The CDR3 is 14 amino acids.

The CDR3 DNA follows: TGTGCCAGCAGCTCGGGGACAGCACTAGCCAAAAACATTCAGTACTTC. As protein: CASSSGTALAKNIQYF. The gene calls are TRBV7-9 and TRBJ2-4; 7 bases agree with TRBD1. Germline V gives CDR1 SEHNR, CDR2 FQNEAQ (reference sequence). J lost 0 bases, V lost 4 bases, and 6 bases had no gene match. CDR3 length equals 16 residues.

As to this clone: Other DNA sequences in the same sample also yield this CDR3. The CDR3 spells CAWSGRQSYEQYF. The CDR3, as DNA: TGTGCCTGGAGTGGACGACAGTCCTACGAGCAGTACTTC. The chain joins TRBV30 to TRBJ2-7; possible D gene TRBD1, 5 bases. The germline V gene encodes CDR1 GTSNPN and CDR2 SVGIG (reference sequence). V was trimmed by 1 base and J by 1 base, leaving 8 bases between them. CDR3 length equals 13 residues.

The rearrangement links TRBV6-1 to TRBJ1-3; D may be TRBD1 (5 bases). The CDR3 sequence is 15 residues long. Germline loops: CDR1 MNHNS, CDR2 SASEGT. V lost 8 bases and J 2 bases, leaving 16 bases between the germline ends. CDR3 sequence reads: CASRDGPGAGNTIYF. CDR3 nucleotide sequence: TGTGCCAGCCGGGACGGACCGGGAGCTGGAAACACCATATATTTT.

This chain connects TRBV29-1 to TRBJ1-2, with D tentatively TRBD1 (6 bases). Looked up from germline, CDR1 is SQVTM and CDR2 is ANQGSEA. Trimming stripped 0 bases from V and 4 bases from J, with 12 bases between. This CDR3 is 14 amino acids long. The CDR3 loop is CSVEDWGGGYGYTF. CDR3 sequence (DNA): TGCAGCGTTGAAGATTGGGGAGGGGGCTATGGCTACACCTTC.

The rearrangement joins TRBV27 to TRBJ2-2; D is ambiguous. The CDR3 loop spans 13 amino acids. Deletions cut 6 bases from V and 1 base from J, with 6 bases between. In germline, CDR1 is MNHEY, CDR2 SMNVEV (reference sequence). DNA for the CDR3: TGTGCCAGCAGGACGGGGAACACCGGGGAGCTGTTTTTT. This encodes CASRTGNTGELFF.

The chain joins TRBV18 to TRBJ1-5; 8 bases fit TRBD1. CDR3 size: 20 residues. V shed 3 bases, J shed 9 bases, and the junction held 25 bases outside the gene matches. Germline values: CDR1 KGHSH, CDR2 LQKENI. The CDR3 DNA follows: TGTGCCAGCTCACCGTCTTCTCCGGACAGGGAACAGACTCCATTTCCGCCCCAGCATTTT. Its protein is CASSPSSPDREQTPFPPQHF. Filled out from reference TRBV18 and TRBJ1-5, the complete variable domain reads NAGVMQNPRHLVRRRGQEARLRCSPMKGHSHVYWYRQLPEEGLKFMVYLQKENIIDESGMPKERFSAEFPKEGPSILRIQQVVRGDSAAYFCASSPSSPDREQTPFPPQHFGDGTRLSIL.

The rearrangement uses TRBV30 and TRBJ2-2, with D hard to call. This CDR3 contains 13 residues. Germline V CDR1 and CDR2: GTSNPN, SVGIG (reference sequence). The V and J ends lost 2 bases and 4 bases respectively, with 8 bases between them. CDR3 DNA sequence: TGTGCCTGGAGTCCTCCTGTCACCGGGGAGCTGTTTTTT. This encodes CAWSPPVTGELFF.